These 6 T cell receptor beta chains were all obtained from the same sample, sequenced in a study of blood T cell repertoires in COVID-19. The repertoire was sequenced with immunoSEQ multiplex PCR; TCRdb's copy has only in-frame clones and lacks some. In the table there are about 200,000 clones, roughly 94% of which are singletons. The specimen was peripheral blood. The receptors shown here come from a man aged 25 to 45 with COVID-19, enrolled during active disease.

The rearrangement joins TRBV7-9 to TRBJ1-1; maybe TRBD1 (5 bases). Trimming took off 5 bases at V and 1 base at J, with 17 bases between the two ends. Germline lookup yields CDR1 SEHNR and CDR2 FQNEAQ (reference sequence). The CDR3 is 16 residues long. The CDR3 here is CASSLRGGTSNTEAFF. DNA for the CDR3: TGTGCCAGCAGCCTTAGAGGCGGGACGTCGAACACTGAAGCTTTCTTT.

In this sample, this clone turned up once. The gene calls are TRBV3-1 (or the pseudogene TRBV3-2) and TRBJ2-2; the match to TRBD1 covers 9 bases. The germline gives CDR1 LGHDT, CDR2 YNNKEL (reference sequence). V was clipped by 1 base and J by 5 bases; unmatched bases: 5. The CDR3 sequence is 16 residues long. CDR3 nucleotide sequence: TGTGCCAGCAGCCAAGGGGACAGGGCCTGGACCGGGGAGCTGTTTTTT. Translation gives CASSQGDRAWTGELFF.

This chain connects TRBV19 to TRBJ1-1; a possible D gene is TRBD1 (5 bases). The V and J ends lost 4 bases and 5 bases respectively, with 14 bases between them. The CDR3 has 14 amino acids. The germline gives CDR1 LNHDA, CDR2 SQIVND (reference sequence). CDR3 nucleotide sequence: TGTGCCAGTAGTAAGGACACCCGGGGGACTGAAGCTTTCTTT. It yields the protein CASSKDTRGTEAFF.

The chain couples TRBV7-9 to TRBJ1-2, with D perhaps matching TRBD1 (5 bases). The germline gives CDR1 SEHNR, CDR2 FQNEAQ (reference sequence). V was shortened by 1 base and J by 2 bases, with 11 bases between the two germline ends. This CDR3 comprises 15 residues. The CDR3 nucleotides read TGTGCCAGCAGCTTAGTTGCCAGGGCGAACTATGGCTACACCTTC. Translation: CASSLVARANYGYTF.

The chain carries TRBV6-1 and TRBJ1-3, with D possibly TRBD1 on 5 matching bases. CDR3 length equals 15 residues. V was trimmed by 2 bases and J by 3 bases, leaving 11 bases between them. The germline V gene has CDR1 MNHNS and CDR2 SASEGT. The CDR3 coding sequence is TGTGCCAGCAGTGAAAATTGGGGGGGTGGAAACACCATATATTTT. Its protein is CASSENWGGGNTIYF.

V and J are TRBV3-1 (or the pseudogene TRBV3-2) and TRBJ2-2; D might be TRBD1 (6 bases). Trimming took 6 bases from V and 5 from J, leaving 13 bases between them. Germline values: CDR1 LGHDT, CDR2 YNNKEL (reference sequence). The CDR3 totals 14 residues. In DNA, the CDR3 is TGTGCCAGCAGACTGGCCCAGGGGACCGGGGAGCTGTTTTTT. Its translation is CASRLAQGTGELFF.